This T cell receptor (beta chain) derives from a study of regulatory T cells in long-lasting Graves disease (dated by TCRdb to the early 2020s). A note on the overall study: In the newly diagnosed Graves' disease group, patients had been taking antithyroid drugs for less than 3 months. The study took place in China and was registered as a clinical trial. A total of 33 samples were covered by TCR sequencing, comprising approximately 13 persistent and roughly 20 newly diagnosed Graves' disease patients. This study used TCR sequencing and RNA sequencing of peripheral blood to compare persistent Graves' disease patients against newly diagnosed Graves' disease patients.

Libraries came from multiplex PCR. Sequenced on an Illumina HiSeq 4000. iRepertoire HTBI primers and Arm-PCR amplification of CDR3 regions were used to construct TCR beta libraries. Before sequencing, the PCR products went through gel purification. The study's own analysis went as follows. Across samples, fewer than 70 TRBV and 13 to 15 TRBJ segments were identified and used for gene usage analysis of CDR3 amino acid clonotypes. Filtered high-quality paired reads were merged into contigs using COPE and FqMerger. BLAST was used to align contigs to the IMGT TRBV, TRBD and TRBJ reference genes, and CDR3 was defined following IMGT. Any clonotype with a frequency above 0.1% was counted as a highly expanded clone. Shannon entropy served as the measure of repertoire diversity, while the Gini coefficient captured V-J evenness. Clonotypes shared by more than one individual were considered public. TCRdb trimmed the raw reads at Q25, called clones with MiXCR and kept productive beta chains. Each record represents a unique CDR3 protein, reported with the most common genes and DNA among its rows. It is TCRdb's table, rather than the study itself, that gives the V and J calls and clone size. The sample includes some 250,000 distinct CDR3 sequences, with around 16% observed a single time. Over 20% of the sample is held by the ten biggest clonotypes.

What the authors observed across the whole study: More public clonotypes were shared among persistent patients (under 3,000) than among newly diagnosed patients (under 1,000). The authors acknowledged the small sample size as a limitation that may reduce accuracy. Compared with newly diagnosed patients, persistent Graves' disease patients had lower TCR Shannon entropy and fewer highly expanded clones, which suggests clonal expansion. Persistent disease showed preferential use of TRBV28, TRBJ1-2 and TRBJ2-5, whereas newly diagnosed disease favored TRBV20-1 and TRBJ2-1. Peripheral blood alone was examined, since thyroid tissue, which constituted the primary lesion, could not be accessed. Only the TCR beta chain was sequenced and analyzed.

The intended sense of this specimen's time point label: newly diagnosed GD, antithyroid drugs for less than 3 months. RNA was extracted from PBMCs in TRIzol for both TCR sequencing and RNA sequencing. Graves' disease was diagnosed according to American Thyroid Association guidelines. Patients for the study were recruited at an endocrinology department in Xi'an, China. Each patient gave approximately 9.7 milliliters of peripheral blood, collected in an EDTA anticoagulant tube. PBMCs were isolated by Ficoll Paque Plus density gradient separation without further T cell sorting. An Agilent 2100 Bioanalyzer and agarose gel were used to assess RNA quality, and a NanoDrop 2000 was used to measure RNA concentration. This clonotype has ten or more counts. The clone's antigen remains unknown. Base qualities are missing; no much larger clone stands one base away. Its CDR3 holds 15 amino acids, cysteine through phenylalanine. CDR3 DNA only is kept here, 45 bases in frame from base 1. The germline V gene yields SGHTA for CDR1 and FQGNSA for CDR2.

Recombination joined TRBV7-2 with TRBJ2-1; the D gene is perhaps TRBD1, from 5 matching bases. Near its end, the DNA agrees better with TRBJ2-5, so the J call may be wrong. This material consisted of peripheral blood mononuclear cells (PBMCs), taken at new diagnosis, from a patient treated with antithyroid drugs. The clonotype comes from a female donor with Graves disease. CDR3 loop: CASSPSMGLTETQYF. At the DNA level, the sequence is TGTGCCAGCAGCCCCTCCATGGGGCTAACGGAGACCCAGTACTTC.